These T cell receptor beta chains were read from a single sample in a study of OX40 agonist ivuxolimab in advanced cancers. This table comes from immunoSEQ multiplex PCR, and its TCRdb copy is limited to in-frame clones, with some not included. The sample lists 45,000 to 65,000 clones, roughly 90% occurring once. The sample in question was CD4+ or CD8+ T cells sorted from blood, obtained in a trial of the OX40 agonist ivuxolimab. These receptors were collected from an adult with an advanced solid tumor such as melanoma, head and neck, liver or kidney cancer. Each CDR3 is given with its conserved first and last residue.

v_call: TRBV5-1; j_call: TRBJ2-1; cdr3_aa: CASSGANEQFF
v_call: TRBV9; j_call: TRBJ2-7; cdr3_aa: CASSGSRDRGDEQYF
v_call: TRBV6-5; j_call: TRBJ1-2; cdr3_aa: CASSYGDLRGGYTF
v_call: TRBV28; j_call: TRBJ2-7; cdr3_aa: CASSLGYEQYF
v_call: TRBV11-2; j_call: TRBJ1-1; cdr3_aa: CASSLTGRNTEAFF
v_call: TRBV2; j_call: TRBJ2-7; cdr3_aa: CATGPSSYEQYF
v_call: TRBV2; j_call: TRBJ1-5; cdr3_aa: CASSEDRVSGQPQHF
v_call: TRBV11-2; j_call: TRBJ2-7; cdr3_aa: CASSLGLAGGYEQYF
v_call: TRBV2; j_call: TRBJ1-2; cdr3_aa: CASSEERKANYGYTF
v_call: TRBV27; j_call: TRBJ1-5; cdr3_aa: CASSLEPQQPQHF
v_call: TRBV9; j_call: TRBJ2-2; cdr3_aa: CASRTRDTSGELFF
v_call: TRBV5-4; j_call: TRBJ2-1; cdr3_aa: CASSPPQGAYNEQFF
v_call: TRBV19; j_call: TRBJ2-1; cdr3_aa: CATATGTGYNEQFF
v_call: TRBV28; j_call: TRBJ1-2; cdr3_aa: CASSFFPTENYGYTF
v_call: TRBV5-4; j_call: NA; cdr3_aa: CASSLSGGPYEQYF
v_call: TRBV6-5; j_call: TRBJ1-4; cdr3_aa: CASSWINEEKLFF
v_call: TRBV30; j_call: TRBJ1-1; cdr3_aa: CAWTSGATEAFF
v_call: TRBV6-5; j_call: TRBJ2-7; cdr3_aa: CASSPGLLREQYF
v_call: TRBV27; j_call: TRBJ2-3; cdr3_aa: CASSLSGRVSTSTDTQYF
v_call: TRBV7-6; j_call: TRBJ2-1; cdr3_aa: CASSLGSSSQRWTYNEQFF
v_call: TRBV5-8; j_call: TRBJ1-6; cdr3_aa: CASSLGQVQVPLHF
v_call: TRBV19; j_call: TRBJ2-7; cdr3_aa: CASSIIGPRSGEQYF
v_call: TRBV2; j_call: TRBJ1-5; cdr3_aa: CASSVRTNSNQPQHF
v_call: TRBV11-2; j_call: TRBJ2-1; cdr3_aa: CASRSTSGSYNEQFF
v_call: TRBV30; j_call: TRBJ1-1; cdr3_aa: CAWEPIAVLTTEAFF
v_call: TRBV6-1; j_call: TRBJ1-1; cdr3_aa: CASSSSRNTEAFF
v_call: TRBV7-2; j_call: TRBJ1-6; cdr3_aa: CASSLVPGGDYNSPLHF
v_call: TRBV19; j_call: TRBJ1-1; cdr3_aa: CASSIRGAEAFF
v_call: TRBV29-1; j_call: TRBJ2-3; cdr3_aa: CSVEDSGTSGPPDTQYF
v_call: TRBV19; j_call: TRBJ2-7; cdr3_aa: CASSMYRGVYEQYF
v_call: TRBV5-4; j_call: TRBJ1-2; cdr3_aa: CASTRQGIYGYTF
v_call: TRBV7-8; j_call: TRBJ1-5; cdr3_aa: CASSLIRTDSNQPQHF
v_call: TRBV9; j_call: TRBJ2-1; cdr3_aa: CASSVIGTAAGNEQFF
v_call: TRBV6-5; j_call: TRBJ2-1; cdr3_aa: CASSYSSVSSYNEQFF
v_call: TRBV6-5; j_call: TRBJ1-1; cdr3_aa: CASSYHQGRTEAFF
v_call: TRBV5-4; j_call: TRBJ2-5; cdr3_aa: CASSGELASETQYF
v_call: TRBV2; j_call: TRBJ2-2; cdr3_aa: CASATGVGELFF
v_call: TRBV27; j_call: TRBJ1-1; cdr3_aa: CASSLGPSTGAFF
v_call: TRBV6-5; j_call: TRBJ2-5; cdr3_aa: CASSPGETQYF
v_call: TRBV27; j_call: TRBJ2-7; cdr3_aa: CASSLLTGRDRSYEQYF
v_call: TRBV19; j_call: TRBJ2-1; cdr3_aa: CASSRGGTPGNEQFF
v_call: TRBV7-2; j_call: TRBJ2-5; cdr3_aa: CASKKWAGETQYF
v_call: TRBV7-8; j_call: TRBJ2-3; cdr3_aa: CASRTMGQAFDTQYF
v_call: TRBV7-3; j_call: TRBJ1-1; cdr3_aa: CASGQGMNTEAFF
v_call: TRBV7-7; j_call: TRBJ2-3; cdr3_aa: CASSRTSGTADTQYF
v_call: TRBV6-8; j_call: TRBJ1-4; cdr3_aa: CASSAWGREKLFF